Below, one T cell receptor (beta chain) is given with its context. No antigen is known for it. Documented time point: week 5, during vaccination. Vaccination used 300 ug of mutant IDH1 20-mer peptide per dose, with topical imiquimod. The record originates from a study of a mutant IDH1 vaccine in newly diagnosed glioma. Study context: First vaccine doses came 4-6 weeks after radiotherapy alone, or with temozolomide cycles. Earlier therapy was either radiotherapy, temozolomide, or both, and most got both.

General study points: Among patients, nearly 95% showed immune responses induced by the vaccine. Any relationship between pseudoprogression and changes in top peripheral T cell clonotypes seemed absent.

Only in-frame clones appear in the TCRdb table, and some are missing; sequencing was by immunoSEQ multiplex PCR. This sample has under 45,000 clones; roughly 76% occur once, and the top ten carry around an eighth. The sequenced sample was PBMCs, obtained from a glioma patient whose treatment included an IDH1 peptide vaccine. The clonotype comes from a man in his fifties with glioma.

CDR3: CAWSVGQGNQPQHF. In nucleotides, the CDR3 is TGTGCCTGGAGCGTTGGACAGGGAAATCAGCCCCAGCATTTT. This chain links TRBV30 with TRBJ1-5; TRBD1 matches 8 bases. With V trimmed by 3 bases and J by 4 bases, 5 bases remained unmatched. The germline V gene encodes CDR1 GTSNPN and CDR2 SVGIG (reference sequence). This CDR3 is built from 14 residues.